A selection of T cell receptor beta chains follows, all from one sample in a study of graft-versus-host responses after intestinal transplantation. Method: immunoSEQ multiplex PCR; TCRdb's copy keeps in-frame clones and lacks some. The sample comprises over 75,000 clones, about 90% of which are singletons, and about 0.073% rests with the top ten. No antigen has been assigned to these receptors. The sample was unstimulated CD8+ T cells sorted from spleen or lymph node cells, taken before transplant. The receptors originated from a human donor who was the organ donor for an intestinal transplant. CDR3s include the opening cysteine and the closing phenylalanine or tryptophan. Each record gives: CDR3 DNA, CDR3 protein, J gene, V gene, clone size, D gene. The D gene is left open where the match is weak. Size is omitted from some rows. Given values are once, few, many or a class for expanded clones.

TGTGCCAGCTCACCAAGTGGGCAGGGGGGAGAGACCCAGTACTTC,CASSPSGQGGETQYF,TRBJ2-5,TRBV18,.,.
TGTGCCAGCAGCTACCAAACCGGGACAAACTACAATGAGCAGTTCTTC,CASSYQTGTNYNEQFF,TRBJ2-1,TRBV13,.,.
TGTGCCAGCAGTTCGACTTGGGCGGGCACCTTC,CASSSTWAGTF,TRBJ1-2,TRBV28,.,.
TGTGCCAGCAGCTTGACAGGAGACGCCAACACCATATATTTT,CASSLTGDANTIYF,TRBJ1-3,TRBV5-4,.,.
TGTGCCAGCAGCTTAGGTTGGTTAGAGGGCACTGAAGCTTTCTTT,CASSLGWLEGTEAFF,TRBJ1-1,TRBV7-2,.,.
TGTGCCAGCAGCGTAGTAGGAAGCGGGAAGGACGAGCAGTACTTC,CASSVVGSGKDEQYF,TRBJ2-7,TRBV9,.,TRBD2
TGCGCCAGCAGCCAAGAGCCTAGCGGGAGCTACGAGCAGTACTTC,CASSQEPSGSYEQYF,TRBJ2-7,TRBV4-1,.,TRBD2
TGCGCCAGCAGTACAGGGGGGTCGTACGAGCAGTACTTC,CASSTGGSYEQYF,TRBJ2-7,TRBV5-1,.,TRBD1
TGCGCCAGCAGCGCGATACTAGCTCGGTACGAGCAGTACTTC,CASSAILARYEQYF,TRBJ2-7,TRBV5-1,.,.
TGCGCCAGCAGTCCGACGGGTCGGGAGTTAAATGAGCAGTTCTTC,CASSPTGRELNEQFF,TRBJ2-1,TRBV10-1,.,.
TGTGCCAGTAGCGGACTAGCGGGAGTTTCCTACGAGCAGTACTTC,CASSGLAGVSYEQYF,TRBJ2-7,TRBV19,.,TRBD2
TGTGCCAGCAGCCGATTGGGGGGGGATAATTCACCCCTCCACTTT,CASSRLGGDNSPLHF,TRBJ1-6,TRBV5-5,.,.
TGCGCCAGCAGCCAGTTAGGACTAAGCTCCTACAATGAGCAGTTCTTC,CASSQLGLSSYNEQFF,TRBJ2-1,TRBV4-1,.,.
TGTGCCAGCAGCCCGACAGGGTCCTTGTGGAACACTGAAGCTTTCTTT,CASSPTGSLWNTEAFF,TRBJ1-1,TRBV27,.,TRBD1
TGTGCCAGCAGCTCGACAGGGGCCCGCACAGATACGCAGTATTTT,CASSSTGARTDTQYF,TRBJ2-3,TRBV11-3,many,TRBD1
TGCGCCAGCAGCCAAGATTCTGTGTCGGTCAAGTACTTC,CASSQDSVSVKYF,TRBJ2-7,TRBV4-1,.,.
TGTGCCAGCAGGCGACCAGTCCGGGACAGGGGGTACAATGAGCAGTTCTTC,CASRRPVRDRGYNEQFF,TRBJ2-1,TRBV7-9,.,TRBD1
TGTGCCAGCAGCTGCCCGGGACTAGAGGTCGATACGCAGTATTTT,CASSCPGLEVDTQYF,TRBJ2-3,TRBV5-6,.,TRBD2
TGCGCCAGCAGCTTGGGACTAGTTTACGAGCAGTACTTC,CASSLGLVYEQYF,TRBJ2-7,TRBV5-1,.,.
TGTGCCAGCAAGGCCACAGGTGGAAATGAGCAGTTCTTC,CASKATGGNEQFF,TRBJ2-1,TRBV2,.,.
TGTGCCAGCACCCCGGCGCGGGATTCCCACGAGCAGTACTTC,CASTPARDSHEQYF,TRBJ2-7,TRBV7-9,.,.
TGTGCCAGCAGCCAGTTCCCGGGACTAGGTCGAGATACGCAGTATTTT,CASSQFPGLGRDTQYF,TRBJ2-3,TRBV7-9,.,TRBD2
TGTGCCAGCAGTTTAGGGACAGGGTTATATGAGACCCAGTACTTC,CASSLGTGLYETQYF,TRBJ2-5,TRBV27,once,TRBD1
TGTGCCAGCAGCTACCTCGGGGCTGAAGCTTTCTTT,CASSYLGAEAFF,TRBJ1-1,TRBV13,.,.
TGTGCCAGCAGCCAGGGACAGCAAGAGACCCAGTACTTC,CASSQGQQETQYF,TRBJ2-5,TRBV9,.,TRBD1
TGTGCCAGCAGCCCTTTCCCAAGGACAGCCTACACAGATACGCAGTATTTT,CASSPFPRTAYTDTQYF,TRBJ2-3,TRBV28,.,.